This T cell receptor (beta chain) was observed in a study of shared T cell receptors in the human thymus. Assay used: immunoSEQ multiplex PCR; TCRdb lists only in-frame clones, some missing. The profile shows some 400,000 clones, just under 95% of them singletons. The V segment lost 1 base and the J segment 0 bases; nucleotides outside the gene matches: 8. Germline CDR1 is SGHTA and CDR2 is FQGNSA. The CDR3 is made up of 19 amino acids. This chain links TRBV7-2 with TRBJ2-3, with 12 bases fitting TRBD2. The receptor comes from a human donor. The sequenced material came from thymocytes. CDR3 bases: TGTGCCAGCAGCTTAGGCCGGACTAGCGGGAACAACAGCACAGATACGCAGTATTTT. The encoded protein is CASSLGRTSGNNSTDTQYF.